The clone carrying this T cell receptor beta chain has more than one count but fewer than ten. Its antigen remains unidentified. The source of the sample is a study of beta chain features in type 1 diabetes. Of the isolated RNA, all was reverse transcribed, and so the sequenced material was expressed TCRB transcripts. TCRdb's copy holds only in-frame clones and misses some; the assay was immunoSEQ multiplex PCR. This table has some 350,000 clones, 8.5% to 10% appearing once. Whole-study findings and limits: Shorter templates may be favored by PCR, equally so in patients and controls. Across all four CD4+ subsets, people with type 1 diabetes showed modestly shorter TCRB CDR3s.

The CDR3 loop spans 15 amino acids. Germline trimming cut 5 bases from V and 1 base from J; bases unmatched to any gene: 6. CDR1 is MDHEN, CDR2 SYDVKM, per germline. Purities over 98% were achieved in all sorted populations. The receptor comes from a man in his thirties or forties with type 1 diabetes. Sequences were obtained from central memory CD4+ T cells from blood. V and J are TRBV28 and TRBJ2-7; 9 bases map to TRBD1. The CDR3 loop reads CASSQQGAGSYEQYF. Written as DNA, the CDR3 is TGTGCCAGCAGTCAACAGGGGGCAGGTTCCTACGAGCAGTACTTC.